One sample yielded the 17 T cell receptor beta chains listed below, sequenced in a study of CD4 and CD8 cells across lung adenocarcinoma regions (dated by TCRdb to 2016 to 2019). The library relied on PCR. Sequenced using a HiSeq X Ten. The public sequencing data were trimmed at Q25 with fastp and processed into clonotypes with MiXCR by TCRdb, which kept only in-frame beta chains. Identical CDR3 protein sequences are pooled into one entry, listed with their most common genes and DNA. The table for this sample lists some 19,000 distinct CDR3 sequences; about 54% of them were counted only once. The ten largest account for around 28% of the sample. The sample taken for sequencing was CD8+ T cells from the center of a lung tumor. The sample's cell subset or site label, in plain terms: tumor center region. These receptor sequences come from a female donor with lung adenocarcinoma. The CD4 and CD8 labels of this study may be unreliable.

With regard to this clonotype: One junction end does not reproduce the germline sequence, and a read error may be involved. CDR3 nucleotide sequence: TGTGCCAGGAGTGGTAGGAGCGGAACCCAAGACATCCAGTACTTC. Protein: CARSGRSGTQDIQYF. The J gene is TRBJ2-4, the V gene TRBV6-1, with a tentative D call TRBD2 (5 bases). The germline V gene has CDR1 MNHNS and CDR2 SASEGT. The CDR3 loop spans 15 amino acids.

This clonotype was seen many times. The chain employs TRBV10-1 and TRBJ2-2; D not certain. Germline CDR1 reads WNHNN; CDR2 reads SYGVQD (reference sequence). V dropped 5 bases and J dropped 5 bases, with 12 bases sitting between them. This CDR3 is 14 amino acids long. CDR3 in DNA: TGCGCCAGCAGTCGCAGGACGGATACCGGGGAGCTGTTTTTT. Its protein product is CASSRRTDTGELFF.

In its sample, this clonotype is medium-sized. This chain links TRBV27 with TRBJ2-3, with 14 bases aligning to TRBD2. CDR3 length: 18 residues. Germline CDR1 is MNHEY and CDR2 is SMNVEV (reference sequence). After removal of 4 bases from V and 2 bases from J, the junction contained 8 bases not matched to a gene. The CDR3 bases are TGTGCCAGCAGTTCTAGGGGGACTAGCGGGAGCCACACAGATACGCAGTATTTT. As protein: CASSSRGTSGSHTDTQYF.

This sequence joins TRBV6-1 and TRBJ1-1, with D maybe TRBD1 (6 bases). The CDR3 covers 15 residues. Germline-derived CDR1 and CDR2 are MNHNS and SASEGT. Trimming pared 6 bases from V and 0 bases from J, leaving 14 bases between. As DNA, the CDR3 is TGTGCCAGCAGCGTCCGGGGGCTCTTGAACACTGAAGCTTTCTTT. Its translation is CASSVRGLLNTEAFF.

This clonotype is termed medium-sized (0.01 to 0.1%). The rearrangement links TRBV5-1 to TRBJ2-1, with 7 bases that match TRBD2. CDR1 and CDR2 (germline): SGHRS, YFSETQ. The CDR3 length is 15 residues. The junction had 7 bases not matched to a gene; V was cut back by 3 bases and J by 4 bases. The CDR3 DNA is TGCGCCAGCAGCTCCCGGGAGGTAGGGTACAATGAGCAGTTCTTC. This encodes CASSSREVGYNEQFF.

The chain joins TRBV9 to TRBJ2-5; 8 bases map to TRBD2. V shed 5 bases, J shed 4 bases, and the junction held 13 bases outside the gene matches. This CDR3 contains 16 residues. Germline V gives CDR1 SGDLS, CDR2 YYNGEE. CDR3 amino acids: CASRGRGGSLTETQYF. DNA for the CDR3: TGTGCCAGCAGGGGGCGCGGGGGGTCTCTCACAGAGACCCAGTACTTC.

About this clonotype: The conserved phenylalanine or tryptophan is not found at the CDR3 terminus, so this likely reflects a read error. The DNA is left out, because the CDR3 cannot be placed on it with certainty; the CDR3 is given as TCRdb lists it. This rearrangement joins TRBV28 to TRBJ2-5. Germline V gene lookup returns CDR1 MDHEN and CDR2 SYDVKM. The CDR3 region is 12 residues in length, termini included. The CDR3 is CASSFFVETHSD.

This clonotype was seen a single time. V gene TRBV6-1 combines with J gene TRBJ2-5, with TRBD2 identical over 10 bases. Trimming cost V 4 bases and J 11 bases; bases outside gene matches: 22. Germline loops: CDR1 MNHNS, CDR2 SASEGT. The CDR3 extends over 18 amino acids. The CDR3 nucleotides are TGTGCCAGCAGTGTTTCCAGGGGTCTCCCGGGACTAGCGTTTGAGCAGTACTTC. Protein sequence: CASSVSRGLPGLAFEQYF.

The CDR3 loop is CSARDRQSNTEAFF. In nucleotides, the CDR3 is TGCAGTGCTAGAGATCGCCAGTCTAACACTGAAGCTTTCTTT. The chain carries TRBV20-1 and TRBJ1-1; D unclear. Germline CDR1 reads DFQATT; CDR2 reads SNEGSKA (reference sequence). V lost 0 bases to trimming and J lost 2 bases, with 10 bases between them. The CDR3 consists of 14 residues.

The gene calls are TRBV6-5 and TRBJ1-1; D call uncertain. CDR3 size: 12 residues. V gave up 3 bases and J gave up 5 bases, with 7 bases separating them. CDR1 MNHEY and CDR2 SVGAGI come from the germline V gene. CDR3 residues: CASSYVGTEAFF. The CDR3, as DNA: TGTGCCAGCAGTTATGTGGGGACTGAAGCTTTCTTT.

This clonotype was observed at least ten times. The V call is TRBV14, the J call TRBJ2-1; TRBD2 matches at 12 bases. The V gene end was trimmed by 4 bases and the J gene end by 8 bases; junction bases not matched to a gene: 9. Germline CDR1 and CDR2: SGHDN and FVKESK. The CDR3 totals 16 residues. CDR3 residues: CASSPRASGRADEQFF. The CDR3 DNA sequence: TGTGCCAGCAGCCCCAGGGCTAGCGGGAGGGCCGATGAGCAGTTCTTC.

The chain uses TRBV6-1 and TRBJ2-5; 8 bases map to TRBD1. Unmatched junction bases numbered 8, after V lost 1 base and J lost 7 bases. Germline CDR1 is MNHNS and CDR2 is SASEGT. The CDR3 spans 15 residues. The CDR3 DNA is TGTGCCAGCAGTGAAGTTCGACAGGGGAAAGGGACCCAGTACTTC. It specifies CASSEVRQGKGTQYF.

This sequence joins TRBV6-5 and TRBJ2-2; D possibly corresponds to TRBD2 (5 bases). The germline gives CDR1 MNHEY, CDR2 SVGAGI. The CDR3 has 17 residues. V was shortened by 0 bases and J by 1 base, with 12 bases between the two germline ends. CDR3 nucleotide sequence: TGTGCCAGCAGTTACTCATTACTAGACGGGAACACCGGGGAGCTGTTTTTT. This codes for CASSYSLLDGNTGELFF.

The chain joins TRBV6-1 to TRBJ2-1, with 10 positions matching TRBD2. With V trimmed by 3 bases and J by 0 bases, 5 bases remained unmatched. This CDR3 is built from 17 residues. Germline V CDR1 and CDR2: MNHNS, SASEGT. The CDR3 DNA follows: TGTGCCAGCAGTGATATAGCGGGAGGAAACTCCTACAATGAGCAGTTCTTC. Amino acid sequence: CASSDIAGGNSYNEQFF.

The rearrangement joins TRBV6-1 to TRBJ2-1; 9 bases match TRBD1. CDR3 length: 15 amino acids. The germline gives CDR1 MNHNS, CDR2 SASEGT. V dropped 1 base and J dropped 4; count of bases not matched to a gene: 2. In nucleotides, the CDR3 is TGTGCCAGCAGTGAAGAACAGGGGGCTTACAATGAGCAGTTCTTC. Translated, it gives CASSEEQGAYNEQFF.

The rearrangement joins TRBV11-3 to TRBJ2-5, with D perhaps TRBD2 (7 bases). The V gene lost 5 bases and the J gene lost 2 bases, with 15 bases spanning the gap. Germline V gene sequence: CDR1 SGHNT, CDR2 YENEEA. This CDR3 has 15 residues. The CDR3 loop reads CASSHKQGGQETQYF. CDR3 nucleotide sequence: TGTGCCAGCAGCCATAAACAGGGAGGGCAAGAGACCCAGTACTTC.

About this clonotype itself: Germline is not matched at one junction end, which may reflect a read error. The V gene is TRBV27, the J gene TRBJ2-4; D is perhaps TRBD2 (6 bases). This CDR3 comprises 15 residues. The germline gives CDR1 MNHEY, CDR2 SMNVEV (reference sequence). The CDR3 sequence is CGSRPGVGAKDTQYF. The CDR3 bases are TGTGGCAGCAGGCCGGGGGTAGGAGCCAAAGATACTCAGTACTTC.